This T cell receptor (beta chain) was recovered during a study of shared clonotypes between healthy human individuals. The study's findings and limits: Only blood was sampled, and tissue TCR repertoires likely differ from blood ones.

For this clone: As yet, its antigen is unknown.

Original handling: Owing to the provision of junction-only sequences devoid of quality scores by immunoSEQ, filtering differed. The method was immunoSEQ multiplex PCR; TCRdb's version includes in-frame clones alone and lacks a portion of them. That table furnishes V, J and clone size, whereas the DNA furnished D and trimming. Here the sample spans about 470,000 clones, 70% to 80% being singletons. The J segment lost 6 bases and the V segment lost 6 bases, leaving 15 bases of the junction unmatched. Germline V lookup: CDR1 MDHEN, CDR2 SYDVKM. CDR3 length equals 17 residues. The receptor comes from a woman between 35 and 50 years old in good health. Some clones in this sample may be carry-over from other donors' samples. The sample consisted of PBMCs. The chain is built from TRBV28 and TRBJ2-2, with TRBD1 matching over 8 bases. The CDR3 here is CASRPQGARYLPGELFF. The DNA for the CDR3 is TGTGCCAGCAGACCTCAGGGGGCGCGTTATCTACCCGGGGAGCTGTTTTTT.